This TCR beta chain stems from a study of tumor-infiltrating lymphocytes in oesophageal squamous cell carcinoma. TCRdb reprocessed the PCR reads via MiXCR and lists one record per CDR3 protein. This table holds 15,000 to 20,000 distinct CDR3 sequences, around 41% found once. V gave up 1 base and J gave up 2 bases, with 12 bases separating them. The CDR3 extends over 15 amino acids. CDR1 is SGHVS, CDR2 FNYEAQ, per germline. This sequence was found in a male donor with esophageal squamous cell carcinoma. Specimen: esophageal tumor tissue. The chain carries TRBV7-6 and TRBJ2-7, with D tentatively TRBD2 (6 bases). For the CDR3, the DNA is TGTGCCAGCAGCTTAGGGGCTAGCGTAGCCTACGAGCAGTACTTC. Amino acid sequence: CASSLGASVAYEQYF.